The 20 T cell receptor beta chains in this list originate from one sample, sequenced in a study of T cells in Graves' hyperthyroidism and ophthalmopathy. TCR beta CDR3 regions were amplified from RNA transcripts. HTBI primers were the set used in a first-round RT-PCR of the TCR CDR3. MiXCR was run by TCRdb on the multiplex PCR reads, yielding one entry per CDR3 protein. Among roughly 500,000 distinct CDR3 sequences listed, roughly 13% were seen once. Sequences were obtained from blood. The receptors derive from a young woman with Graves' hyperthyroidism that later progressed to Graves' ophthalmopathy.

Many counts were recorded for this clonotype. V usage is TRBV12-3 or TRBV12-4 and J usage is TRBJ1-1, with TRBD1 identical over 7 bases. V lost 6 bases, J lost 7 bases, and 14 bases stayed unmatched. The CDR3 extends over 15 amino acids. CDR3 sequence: CASRGIDRVGGEAFF. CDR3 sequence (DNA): TGTGCCAGCAGGGGAATTGACAGGGTTGGTGGTGAAGCTTTCTTT.

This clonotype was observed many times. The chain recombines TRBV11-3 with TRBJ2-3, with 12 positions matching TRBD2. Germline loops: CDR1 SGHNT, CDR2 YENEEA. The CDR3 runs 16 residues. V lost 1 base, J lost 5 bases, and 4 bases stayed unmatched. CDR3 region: CASSLATSGSEDTQYF. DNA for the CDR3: TGTGCCAGCAGCTTAGCGACTAGCGGGAGTGAAGATACGCAGTATTTT.

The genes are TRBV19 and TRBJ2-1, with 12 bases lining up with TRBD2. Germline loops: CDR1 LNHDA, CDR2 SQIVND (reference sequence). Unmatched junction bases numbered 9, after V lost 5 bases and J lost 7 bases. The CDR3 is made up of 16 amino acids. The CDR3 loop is CASSLTGTSGLNEQFF. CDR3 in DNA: TGTGCCAGTAGTCTAACAGGGACTAGCGGGTTGAATGAGCAGTTCTTC.

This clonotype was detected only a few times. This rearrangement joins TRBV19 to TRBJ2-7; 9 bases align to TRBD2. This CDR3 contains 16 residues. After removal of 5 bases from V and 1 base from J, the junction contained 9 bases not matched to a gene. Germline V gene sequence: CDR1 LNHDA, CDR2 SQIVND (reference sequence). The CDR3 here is CASSPNGAGGSYEQYF. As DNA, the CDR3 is TGTGCCAGTAGTCCCAACGGAGCGGGGGGTTCCTACGAGCAGTACTTC.

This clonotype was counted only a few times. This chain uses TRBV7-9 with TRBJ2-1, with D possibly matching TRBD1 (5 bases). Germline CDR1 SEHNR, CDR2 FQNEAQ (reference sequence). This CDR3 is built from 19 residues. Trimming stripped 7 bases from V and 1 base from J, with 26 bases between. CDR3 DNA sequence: TGTGCCAGCACTCCACCCCTCGTTCAGGGCCTCCAGTCCTACAATGAGCAGTTCTTC. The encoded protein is CASTPPLVQGLQSYNEQFF.

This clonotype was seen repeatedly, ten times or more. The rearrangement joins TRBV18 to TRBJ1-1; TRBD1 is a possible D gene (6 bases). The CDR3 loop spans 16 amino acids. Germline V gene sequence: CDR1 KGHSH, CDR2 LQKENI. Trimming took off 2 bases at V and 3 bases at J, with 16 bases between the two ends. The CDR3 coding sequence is TGTGCCAGCTCACCAGGGGGGGCTGGGGTCGACACTGAAGCTTTCTTT. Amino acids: CASSPGGAGVDTEAFF.

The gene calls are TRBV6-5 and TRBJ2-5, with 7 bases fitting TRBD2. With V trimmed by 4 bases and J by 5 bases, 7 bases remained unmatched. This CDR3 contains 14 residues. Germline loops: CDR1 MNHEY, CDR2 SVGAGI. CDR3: CASSSGSGAETQYF. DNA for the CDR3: TGTGCCAGCAGTTCCGGGAGCGGGGCGGAGACCCAGTACTTC.

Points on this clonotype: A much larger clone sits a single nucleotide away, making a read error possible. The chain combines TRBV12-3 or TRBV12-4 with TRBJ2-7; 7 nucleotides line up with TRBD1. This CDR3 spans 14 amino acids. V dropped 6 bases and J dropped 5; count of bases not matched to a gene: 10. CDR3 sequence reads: CASSLGQVADEQYF. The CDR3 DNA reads TGTGCCAGCAGCCTCGGACAGGTTGCCGACGAGCAGTACTTC.

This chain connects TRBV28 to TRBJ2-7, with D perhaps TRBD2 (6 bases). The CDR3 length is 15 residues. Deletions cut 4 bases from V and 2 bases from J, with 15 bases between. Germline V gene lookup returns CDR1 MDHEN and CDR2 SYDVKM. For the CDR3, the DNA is TGTGCCAGCAGTTCTCGAGCGGGTAAGGCCTACGAGCAGTACTTC. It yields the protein CASSSRAGKAYEQYF.

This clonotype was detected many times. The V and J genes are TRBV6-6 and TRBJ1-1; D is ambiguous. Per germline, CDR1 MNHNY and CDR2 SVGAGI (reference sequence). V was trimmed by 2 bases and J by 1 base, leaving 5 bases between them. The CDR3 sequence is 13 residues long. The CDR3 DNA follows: TGTGCCAGCAGTTACGGGTGGAACACTGAAGCTTTCTTT. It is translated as CASSYGWNTEAFF.

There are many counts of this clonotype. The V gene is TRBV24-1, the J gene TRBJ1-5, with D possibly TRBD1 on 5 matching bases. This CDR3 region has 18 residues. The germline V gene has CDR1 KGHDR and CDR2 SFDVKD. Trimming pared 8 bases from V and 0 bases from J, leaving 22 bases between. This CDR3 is CATKHRIPDGGSNQPQHF. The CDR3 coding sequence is TGTGCCACCAAACACAGGATTCCAGACGGAGGTAGCAATCAGCCCCAGCATTTT.

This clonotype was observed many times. The CDR3 loop reads CASSAVLGGEAFF. CDR3 DNA: TGTGCCAGCAGCGCAGTGCTGGGGGGTGAAGCTTTCTTT. The genes are TRBV11-1 and TRBJ1-1; a weak D match, TRBD1 (5 bases). V dropped 5 bases and J dropped 7 bases, with 14 bases sitting between them. The CDR3 extends over 13 amino acids. Germline V lookup: CDR1 SGHAT, CDR2 FQDESV (reference sequence).

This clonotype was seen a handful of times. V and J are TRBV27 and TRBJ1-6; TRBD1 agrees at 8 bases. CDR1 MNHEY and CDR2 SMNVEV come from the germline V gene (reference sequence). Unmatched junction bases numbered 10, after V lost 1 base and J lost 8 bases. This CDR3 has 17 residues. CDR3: CASSLFPSGQGDSPLHF. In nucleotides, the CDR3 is TGTGCCAGCAGTTTATTTCCGAGCGGACAGGGCGATTCACCCCTCCACTTT.

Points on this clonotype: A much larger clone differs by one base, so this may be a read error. CDR3 nucleotides: TGTGCCAGCAGCTTAAGCGACTTCACTAGCACAGATACGCAGTATTTT. Its protein is CASSLSDFTSTDTQYF. The chain links TRBV11-3 to TRBJ2-3; D is ambiguous. The CDR3 covers 16 residues. V shed 2 bases and J shed 0 bases, with 12 bases lying between them. CDR1 and CDR2 (germline): SGHNT, YENEEA.

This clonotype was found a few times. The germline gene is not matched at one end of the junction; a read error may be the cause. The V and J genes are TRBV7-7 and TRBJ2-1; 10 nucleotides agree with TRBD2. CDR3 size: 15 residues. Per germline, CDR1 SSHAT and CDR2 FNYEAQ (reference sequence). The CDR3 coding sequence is TGTGCTAGCAGCCCCGGGACTAGCGTAGACAATGAGCAGTTCTTC. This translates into CASSPGTSVDNEQFF.

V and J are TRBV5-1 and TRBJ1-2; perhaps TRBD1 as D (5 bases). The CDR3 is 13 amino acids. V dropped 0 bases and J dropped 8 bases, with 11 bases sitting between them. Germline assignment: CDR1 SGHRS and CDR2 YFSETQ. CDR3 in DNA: TGCGCCAGCAGCTTGGAGAAGGGGTTCGGCTACACCTTC. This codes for CASSLEKGFGYTF. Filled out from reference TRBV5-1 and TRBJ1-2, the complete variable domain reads KAGVTQTPRYLIKTRGQQVTLSCSPISGHRSVSWYQQTPGQGLQFLFEYFSETQRNKGNFPGRFSGRQFSNSRSEMNVSTLELGDSALYLCASSLEKGFGYTFGSGTRLTVV.

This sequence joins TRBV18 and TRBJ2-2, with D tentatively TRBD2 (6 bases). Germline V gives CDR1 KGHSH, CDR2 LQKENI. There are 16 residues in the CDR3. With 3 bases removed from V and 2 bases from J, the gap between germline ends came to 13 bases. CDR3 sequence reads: CASSPFDSGNTGELFF. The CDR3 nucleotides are TGTGCCAGCTCACCCTTTGATAGCGGTAACACCGGGGAGCTGTTTTTT.

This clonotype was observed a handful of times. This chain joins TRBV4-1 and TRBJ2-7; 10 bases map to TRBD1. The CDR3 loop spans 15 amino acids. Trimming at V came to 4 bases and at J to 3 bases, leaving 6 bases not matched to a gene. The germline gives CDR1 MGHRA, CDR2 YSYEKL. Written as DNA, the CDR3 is TGCGCCAGCAGCCCTACGACAGGGGGCCTCTACGAGCAGTACTTC. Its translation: CASSPTTGGLYEQYF.

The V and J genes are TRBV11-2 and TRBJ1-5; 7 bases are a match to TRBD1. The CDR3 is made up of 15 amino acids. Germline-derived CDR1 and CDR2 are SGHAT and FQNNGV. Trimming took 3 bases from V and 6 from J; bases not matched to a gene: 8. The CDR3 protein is CASSFGTERGQPQHF. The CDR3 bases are TGTGCCAGCAGCTTCGGGACAGAAAGAGGTCAGCCCCAGCATTTT.

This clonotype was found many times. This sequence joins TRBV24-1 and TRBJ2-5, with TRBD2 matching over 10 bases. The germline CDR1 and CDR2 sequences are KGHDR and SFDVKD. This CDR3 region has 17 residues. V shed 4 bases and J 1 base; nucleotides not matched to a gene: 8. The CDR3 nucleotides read TGTGCCACCAGTGACCAGCGGACTAGCGGATCCCAAGAGACCCAGTACTTC. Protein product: CATSDQRTSGSQETQYF.